The 28 T cell receptor beta chains below come from one sample, sequenced in a study of tumor-infiltrating lymphocytes in primary liver carcinoma. TCR beta cDNA came from approximately 490 ng total RNA, primed with a constant-region primer. What produced the TCR beta libraries was three nested multiplex PCR rounds using slightly modified ARM-PCR. Two initial PCR rounds of approximately 10 cycles each paired TRBV1-TRBV30 forward primers with a C-beta reverse primer. TCRdb reprocessed the multiplex PCR reads via MiXCR and lists one record per CDR3 protein. The data contain approximately 110,000 distinct CDR3 sequences, around two thirds of them seen just once; the ten biggest clones take up approximately 10%. Total RNA and DNA came together from approximately 20-30 mg of bulk tissue without cell sorting. Sequencing was performed on liver tumor tissue from sampling region 1. Subset here: tumor region T1, superior pole. The receptor set was obtained from a woman in her fifties or sixties with primary liver carcinoma and hepatitis B virus infection.

This clonotype was counted a few times. The chain couples TRBV29-1 to TRBJ2-3, with 7 positions matching TRBD2. Germline CDR1 reads SQVTM; CDR2 reads ANQGSEA. Trimming cost V 5 bases and J 2 bases; bases outside gene matches: 4. The CDR3 runs to 13 residues. The CDR3 here is CSVRGEFTDTQYF. The CDR3 DNA reads as TGCAGCGTTCGGGGGGAATTCACAGATACGCAGTATTTT.

As to this clonotype: The junction differs from germline at one of its ends, possibly a read error. The chain employs TRBV11-2 and TRBJ2-1; 8 nucleotides match TRBD2. Germline CDR1 and CDR2: SGHAT and FQNNGV. The CDR3 spans 16 residues. The CDR3 protein is CANSLLTSESFNEQFF. As DNA, the CDR3 is TGTGCCAACAGCTTATTGACTAGCGAGAGTTTCAATGAGCAGTTCTTC.

This clonotype has ten or more counts. This chain uses TRBV6-6 with TRBJ1-1, with a weak D call TRBD1 (6 bases). Trimming took 11 bases from V and 2 from J, leaving 15 bases between them. This CDR3 has 13 residues. Germline V CDR1 and CDR2: MNHNY, SVGAGI (reference sequence). The CDR3 loop is CAGGGRSNTEAFF. The CDR3 DNA follows: TGTGCCGGGGGCGGGCGATCTAACACTGAAGCTTTCTTT.

To note about this clonotype: This may come from a read error, since a much larger clone is one base off. The genes are TRBV12-3 or TRBV12-4 and TRBJ1-1, with D possibly TRBD1 on 6 matching bases. Trimming took 0 bases from V and 4 from J, leaving 12 bases between them. This CDR3 spans 15 amino acids. The CDR3 DNA sequence: TGTGCCAGCAGTTTAGCGCACAGGGCGACCACTGAAGCTTTCTTT. Its protein product is CASSLAHRATTEAFF.

The table lists this clonotype with a few counts. At one end, the junction sequence differs from germline, possibly due to a read error. This sequence joins TRBV11-2 and TRBJ2-1, with 7 bases lining up with TRBD2. The germline V gene has CDR1 SGHAT and CDR2 FQNNGV. This CDR3 has 16 amino acids. CDR3 sequence reads: CPSSLLPRTSRNEQFF. The CDR3, as DNA: TGTCCCAGCAGCTTACTCCCCCGGACTAGTCGCAATGAGCAGTTCTTC.

The chain has TRBV4-1 and TRBJ1-1; D is unclear. This CDR3 contains 14 residues. CDR1 and CDR2 (germline): MGHRA, YSYEKL. The CDR3 spells CTISLRIGSTEAFF. The CDR3, as DNA: TGCACCATCAGCCTTAGGATCGGGAGCACTGAAGCTTTCTTT.

For this clonotype: Possible read error: a much larger clone is one base away. The V call is TRBV4-2, the J call TRBJ2-3, with 9 bases that match TRBD1. The closer fit of TRBJ1-5 to the DNA end suggests the J call may be wrong. CDR3 length equals 15 residues. From germline, CDR1 is LGHNA and CDR2 YNFKEQ. The CDR3 loop reads CASSQDGTGPDTQHF. DNA for the CDR3: TGTGCCAGCAGCCAAGACGGGACAGGGCCAGATACGCAGCATTTT.

Of note for this clonotype: A much larger clone is a single base away; this may be a read error. The rearrangement uses TRBV6-2 or TRBV6-3 and TRBJ2-2; no reliable D call. CDR3 length equals 14 residues. The V end lost 2 bases, the J end lost 0 bases, and 4 bases lay between the germline ends. Germline lookup yields CDR1 MNHEY and CDR2 SVGEGT. This CDR3 is CASSYKPNTGELFF. The CDR3 DNA reads TGTGCCAGCAGTTACAAACCGAACACCGGGGAGCTGTTTTTT.

This clonotype was picked up many times. DNA for the CDR3: TGCAGCGTTGATCTGGAGATCTCCTACAATGAGCAGTTCTTC. This sequence encodes CSVDLEISYNEQFF. The chain uses TRBV29-1 and TRBJ2-1, with D hard to call. CDR1 is SQVTM and CDR2 is ANQGSEA in the germline V gene. V was trimmed by 3 bases and J by 0 bases, leaving 9 bases between them. The CDR3 runs 14 residues.

To note about this clonotype: Just one base apart from a much larger clone, this may be a read error. J is TRBJ1-5 and V is TRBV6-5; D not resolved. The germline V gene encodes CDR1 MNHEY and CDR2 SVGAGI. The germline V and J ends were trimmed by 6 bases and 3 bases, with 12 bases remaining between them. The CDR3 loop spans 14 amino acids. The DNA for the CDR3 is TGTGCCAGCAGCCCCGGTGGTATCAATCAGCCCCAGCATTTT. Its protein is CASSPGGINQPQHF.

Remarks on this clonotype: A read error may explain this, as a much larger clone is one base away. This chain connects TRBV10-3 to TRBJ2-7; D is unresolved. Looked up from germline, CDR1 is ENHRY and CDR2 is SYGVKD. CDR3 length equals 14 residues. V was shortened by 3 bases and J by 2 bases, with 11 bases between the two germline ends. For the CDR3, the DNA is TGTGCCATCAGTGAAGAGCATAGAACCTACGAGCAGTACTTC. Its translation is CAISEEHRTYEQYF.

The chain recombines TRBV5-5 with TRBJ1-1; no definite D call. CDR3 length: 13 amino acids. The V end was cut by 2 bases, the J end by 2 bases, with 7 bases between. Germline V CDR1 and CDR2: SGHKS, YYEKEE (reference sequence). In DNA, the CDR3 is TGTGCCAGCAGCTTCGAGCCCAACACTGAAGCTTTCTTT. This encodes CASSFEPNTEAFF.

Regarding this clonotype: A junction boundary mismatches the germline segment, possibly from a read error. The chain joins TRBV11-2 to TRBJ2-1; the D gene is possibly TRBD2 (5 bases). Germline-derived CDR1 and CDR2 are SGHAT and FQNNGV. The CDR3 extends over 16 amino acids. The CDR3: CVSSRLNPEIASEQFF. The DNA of the CDR3 is TGTGTCAGCAGCCGACTAAACCCCGAGATTGCCAGTGAGCAGTTCTTC.

In its sample, this clonotype was seen many times. The rearrangement joins TRBV5-4 to TRBJ2-7; a possible D gene is TRBD1 (7 bases). V dropped 0 bases and J dropped 4 bases, with 11 bases sitting between them. Germline V gene lookup returns CDR1 SGHNT and CDR2 YYREEE (reference sequence). This CDR3 has 14 amino acids. The chain's CDR3 is CASSLGAGGYEQYF. As DNA, the CDR3 is TGTGCCAGCAGCTTGGGGGCAGGGGGGTACGAGCAGTACTTC.

This clonotype was observed a few times. An end of the junction does not agree with germline; a read error may underlie this. The gene calls are TRBV29-1 and TRBJ2-7, with D tentatively TRBD2 (6 bases). The CDR3 has 15 residues. Germline-derived CDR1 and CDR2 are SQVTM and ANQGSEA. The DNA of the CDR3 is TGCAGCGTTGAAGACTCCGGGACTCCCCCGTACGGGCAGTATTTC. Its translation is CSVEDSGTPPYGQYF.

The sample holds many counts of this clonotype. This chain joins TRBV10-3 and TRBJ2-5; D uncertain. The germline V gene encodes CDR1 ENHRY and CDR2 SYGVKD. The CDR3 is 11 residues long. V shed 2 bases and J shed 7 bases, with 5 bases lying between them. The CDR3 here is CAISEGVTQYF. The CDR3 nucleotides read TGTGCCATCAGTGAGGGAGTGACCCAGTACTTC.

As concerns this clonotype: It may be a read error: a sequence one base away is much more abundant. The chain is built from TRBV6-6 and TRBJ2-7; no reliable D call. The germline V and J ends were trimmed by 1 base and 0 bases, with 16 bases remaining between them. The length of the CDR3 is 17 residues. CDR1 is MNHNY, CDR2 SVGAGI, per germline (reference sequence). The CDR3 bases are TGTGCCAGCAGTTACTACCCTGGGCAGCAGAGCTCCTACGAGCAGTACTTC. Amino acids: CASSYYPGQQSSYEQYF.

This clonotype was seen just once. The rearrangement uses TRBV2 and TRBJ2-5; TRBD1 is a possible D gene (6 bases). V was trimmed by 10 bases and J by 14 bases, leaving 26 bases between them. This CDR3 comprises 13 residues. Germline V gives CDR1 SNHLY, CDR2 FYNNEI. In nucleotides, the CDR3 is TGTGCCATCAGACCCACAGGGCAAGAGATCCAATACTTC. This translates into CAIRPTGQEIQYF.

The table lists this clonotype with a count of one. This may arise from a read error, as a much more abundant clone is one base away. V is TRBV4-1 and J is TRBJ2-7; D unresolved. Germline V gene lookup returns CDR1 MGHRA and CDR2 YSYEKL. This CDR3 is 17 amino acids long. This CDR3 is CANSQSLTGRPHYEQYF. Here the CDR3 DNA reads TGCGCCAACAGCCAGTCCCTGACTGGGCGGCCTCACTACGAGCAGTACTTC.

This clonotype was seen just once. A read error may account for a junction end that differs from germline. V and J are TRBV6-6 and TRBJ2-2; 7 bases line up with TRBD2. Germline lookup yields CDR1 MNHNY and CDR2 SVGAGI (reference sequence). CDR3 length: 20 residues. Here the CDR3 reads CASSYLKSRSGRANTGELFF. In DNA form, the CDR3 reads TGTGCCAGCAGTTACTTGAAAAGTCGTAGCGGGCGAGCGAACACCGGGGAGCTGTTCTTT.

Concerning this clonotype: No conserved phenylalanine or tryptophan ends this CDR3, so it is likely a read error. J is TRBJ1-6 and V is TRBV11-2; D remains ambiguous. V lost 4 bases, J lost 10 bases, and 17 bases lay in between. The CDR3 totals 15 residues. In germline, CDR1 is SGHAT, CDR2 FQNNGV. This CDR3 is CASSSVGIRGSPLHL. The DNA for the CDR3 is TGTGCCAGCAGCTCCGTCGGGATACGGGGATCACCCCTCCACCTT.

The chain employs TRBV25-1 and TRBJ1-5; TRBD1 aligns across 9 bases. The CDR3 has 14 residues. Germline V gene sequence: CDR1 MGHDK, CDR2 SYGVNS. V shed 6 bases and J 4 bases; nucleotides not matched to a gene: 4. CDR3: CASRRTGVNQPQHF. The CDR3 DNA is TGTGCCAGCAGGAGGACAGGGGTGAATCAGCCCCAGCATTTT.

The gene calls are TRBV5-1 and TRBJ1-2, with D hard to call. Trimming left V 8 bases short and J 5 bases short, with 13 bases between. The length of the CDR3 is 12 residues. The germline gives CDR1 SGHRS, CDR2 YFSETQ. The CDR3 spells CASSRNSYGYTF. CDR3 nucleotides: TGCGCCAGTAGCCGAAATTCATATGGCTACACCTTC. The full variable domain, with the rest looked up from reference TRBV5-1 and TRBJ1-2, is KAGVTQTPRYLIKTRGQQVTLSCSPISGHRSVSWYQQTPGQGLQFLFEYFSETQRNKGNFPGRFSGRQFSNSRSEMNVSTLELGDSALYLCASSRNSYGYTFGSGTRLTVV.

Comments on this clonotype: A junction end diverges from the germline sequence, so it may reflect a read error. The V call is TRBV7-9, the J call TRBJ2-7; possibly TRBD2 for D (5 bases). The CDR3 has 14 residues. Germline V gene data show CDR1 as SEHNR and CDR2 as FQNEAQ (reference sequence). CDR3 in DNA: TGTGTCAGCAGCTTAGGCGGGCCGGCCTACGAGCAGTACTTC. Amino acid sequence: CVSSLGGPAYEQYF.

The V gene is TRBV7-8, the J gene TRBJ2-1; 12 bases are shared with TRBD2. The V segment lost 7 bases and the J segment 10 bases; nucleotides outside the gene matches: 14. The CDR3 runs to 16 residues. Germline CDR1 is SGHVS and CDR2 is FQNEAQ. The CDR3 DNA reads as TGTGCCAGCACCTCCAGCGCTAGCGGGAGGGTGAACGAGCAGTTCTTC. Residues: CASTSSASGRVNEQFF. The whole variable domain, remainder taken from reference TRBV7-8 and TRBJ2-1, is GAGVSQSPRYKVAKRGQDVALRCDPISGHVSLFWYQQALGQGPEFLTYFQNEAQLDKSGLPSDRFFAERPEGSVSTLKIQRTQQEDSAVYLCASTSSASGRVNEQFFGPGTRLTVL.

This clonotype came up a few times. This may arise from a read error, as a much more abundant clone is one base away. The chain is built from TRBV6-6 and TRBJ2-5; D remains ambiguous. This CDR3 region has 14 residues. Germline V gene sequence: CDR1 MNHNY, CDR2 SVGAGI (reference sequence). CDR3 sequence: CASSPQTATETQCF. CDR3 nucleotide sequence: TGTGCCAGCAGCCCACAGACCGCTACGGAGACCCAGTGCTTC.

The sample holds a few counts of this clonotype. The V and J genes are TRBV4-2 and TRBJ2-7; 12 bases align to TRBD2. CDR3 length: 16 amino acids. V was clipped by 7 bases and J by 6 bases; unmatched bases: 13. Germline CDR1 LGHNA, CDR2 YNFKEQ. CDR3 nucleotides: TGTGCCAGCAACCAGACCCCTAGCGGGAGGGCTGCCGAGCAGTACTTC. It is translated as CASNQTPSGRAAEQYF.

This rearrangement joins TRBV5-1 to TRBJ2-7; the match to TRBD1 covers 7 bases. There are 14 residues in the CDR3. Germline V lookup: CDR1 SGHRS, CDR2 YFSETQ. Unmatched junction bases numbered 5, after V lost 2 bases and J lost 3 bases. The CDR3, as DNA: TGCGCCAGCAGCTTTGAGGGGGCGTACTACGAGCAGTACTTC. This gives the protein CASSFEGAYYEQYF.